These 32 T cell receptor beta chains share one sample of origin, sequenced in a study of shared clonotypes between healthy human individuals (TCRdb year 2020). The library was produced with the immunoSEQ multiplex PCR assay. The clones in this table, taken by TCRdb from immuneACCESS, are in-frame only. Not every clone is retained; where verified, under half of the shortfall comes from an unresolved V gene, and the cause of the rest is unknown. The sample has more than 2 million clones on record, around 95% of them singletons. The top ten clones comprise around 1.8% of the sample. CD8 naive samples consisted of CD45RO-negative cells that were positively selected for CCR7, yielding a CD45RA+CCR7+ population without TemRA cells. The sample taken for sequencing was naive CD8+ T cells from PBMCs. This specimen's cell subset or site label, interpreted: CD45RA+CCR7+. These receptors were taken from a man aged 18 to 30 in good health. Some clones in this sample may be carry-over from other donors' samples.

The rearrangement joins TRBV30 to TRBJ2-1; 15 positions match TRBD2. Germline CDR1 GTSNPN, CDR2 SVGIG (reference sequence). Germline trimming cut 2 bases from V and 12 bases from J; bases unmatched to any gene: 8. CDR3 size: 15 residues. Written as DNA, the CDR3 is TGTGCCTGGAGTCTTTCGGGACTAGCGGGAGGTCGGCAGTTCTTC. It yields the protein CAWSLSGLAGGRQFF. Based on the CDR3 plus reference TRBV30 and TRBJ2-1, the full variable domain is SQTIHQWPATLVQPVGSPLSLECTVEGTSNPNLYWYRQAAGRGLQLLFYSVGIGQISSEVPQNLSASRPQDRQFILSSKKLLLSDSGFYLCAWSLSGLAGGRQFFGPGTRLTVL.

The V call is TRBV6-4, the J call TRBJ1-1; weak D call: TRBD1 (6 bases). The CDR3 loop spans 14 amino acids. Germline V gene sequence: CDR1 MRHNA, CDR2 SNTAGT. Trimming stripped 1 base from V and 12 bases from J, with 18 bases between. DNA of the CDR3: TGTGCCAGCAGTGACTTGTTGGGGGGCGCGGAAACTTTCTTT. The encoded protein is CASSDLLGGAETFF.

The chain joins TRBV5-1 to TRBJ1-1, with D unclear. The CDR3 sequence is 14 residues long. V was shortened by 4 bases and J by 0 bases, with 10 bases between the two germline ends. CDR1 is SGHRS, CDR2 YFSETQ, per germline. CDR3 sequence (DNA): TGCGCCAGCAGCCACACCTCAGTGAACACTGAAGCTTTCTTT. This codes for CASSHTSVNTEAFF.

The V call is TRBV27, the J call TRBJ2-1; possible D gene TRBD2, 5 bases. V was trimmed by 3 bases and J by 2 bases, leaving 14 bases between them. This CDR3 comprises 16 residues. Germline lookup yields CDR1 MNHEY and CDR2 SMNVEV (reference sequence). In DNA, the CDR3 is TGTGCCAGCAGTTTTTCCCCCCTAGCCCCCTACAATGAGCAGTTCTTC. Encoded protein: CASSFSPLAPYNEQFF.

The gene calls are TRBV7-8 and TRBJ1-2; no clear D. From germline, CDR1 is SGHVS and CDR2 FQNEAQ. V dropped 5 bases and J dropped 3 bases, with 13 bases sitting between them. This CDR3 is built from 14 residues. The CDR3 region has the DNA TGTGCCAGCAGCAACACCCTGGTCCACTATGGCTACACCTTC. Residues: CASSNTLVHYGYTF.

Comment on this clone: Germline and junction disagree at one end, which may indicate a read error. The chain combines TRBV19 with TRBJ2-4; D possibly corresponds to TRBD1 (7 bases). Germline V gives CDR1 LNHDA, CDR2 SQIVND (reference sequence). The CDR3 is made up of 13 amino acids. CDR3 nucleotide sequence: TGTGCCAGTAGTCTGACTCCTGACAGGGAGGTTAACTTC. This encodes CASSLTPDREVNF.

The chain has TRBV7-2 and TRBJ2-1; TRBD1 aligns across 9 bases. In germline, CDR1 is SGHTA, CDR2 FQGNSA. The CDR3 covers 13 residues. Trimming removed 6 bases from V and 7 bases from J; junction bases left unmatched: 4. The CDR3 DNA reads as TGTGCCAGCAGGGACAGGGGCGGGAATGAGCAGTTCTTC. It translates to CASRDRGGNEQFF.

The chain recombines TRBV29-1 with TRBJ2-1, with unresolved D. Germline V lookup: CDR1 SQVTM, CDR2 ANQGSEA. There are 11 residues in the CDR3. The V and J ends lost 6 bases and 7 bases respectively, with 10 bases between them. The CDR3 is CSVGDRNEQFF. The CDR3 DNA sequence: TGCAGCGTCGGAGACCGGAATGAGCAGTTCTTC.

The rearrangement uses TRBV29-1 and TRBJ2-5, with TRBD2 matching over 9 bases. CDR1 and CDR2 (germline): SQVTM, ANQGSEA. The CDR3 length is 15 residues. J gave up 1 base and V 0 bases, and 3 bases lay outside the gene matches. The CDR3 protein is CSVEDSSGVQETQYF. The CDR3 DNA reads TGCAGCGTTGAAGATTCTAGCGGGGTCCAAGAGACCCAGTACTTC.

The CDR3 DNA reads as TGTGCCAGCAGTGAACGTGGGTTCTCTGGAAACACCATATATTTT. This codes for CASSERGFSGNTIYF. This chain links TRBV6-1 with TRBJ1-3; D unresolved. This CDR3 region has 15 residues. Per germline, CDR1 MNHNS and CDR2 SASEGT. V was clipped by 2 bases and J by 0 bases, with 8 bases between them.

The chain is built from TRBV6-6 and TRBJ2-7; TRBD2 is a possible D gene (6 bases). The length of the CDR3 is 15 residues. V lost 5 bases and J lost 3, with 17 bases in between. Germline V gene data show CDR1 as MNHNY and CDR2 as SVGAGI (reference sequence). CDR3 in amino acids: CASSVRGSGFYEQYF. CDR3 DNA: TGTGCCAGCAGTGTCCGGGGGAGCGGTTTCTACGAGCAGTACTTC.

This chain links TRBV13 with TRBJ2-7; no reliable D call. The CDR3 has 13 residues. The ends were cut back, 0 bases at V and 5 bases at J, with 8 bases in the middle. Germline V gene sequence: CDR1 PRHDT, CDR2 FYEKMQ (reference sequence). The CDR3 nucleotides are TGTGCCAGCAGCTTAGGGCGGAGTGACGAGCAGTACTTC. Protein product: CASSLGRSDEQYF.

As for this clone: Other DNA sequences in the sample encode the same CDR3. CDR3 sequence reads: CASSSTGTGVYEQYF. CDR3 coding DNA: TGTGCCAGCAGTTCCACCGGGACAGGCGTCTACGAGCAGTACTTC. The chain joins TRBV27 to TRBJ2-7; TRBD1 matches at 8 bases. The CDR3 is 15 amino acids. The V segment lost 4 bases and the J segment 3 bases; nucleotides outside the gene matches: 8. Germline V gives CDR1 MNHEY, CDR2 SMNVEV (reference sequence).

The rearrangement uses TRBV6-5 and TRBJ2-7; 8 nucleotides match TRBD1. Germline V gene lookup returns CDR1 MNHEY and CDR2 SVGAGI. With 5 bases clipped from V and 3 bases from J, the junction kept 6 bases outside the gene matches. The CDR3 spans 14 residues. Here the CDR3 DNA reads TGTGCCAGCAGTGCGACAGGGGTTAGCTACGAGCAGTACTTC. It is translated as CASSATGVSYEQYF.

J is TRBJ1-3 and V is TRBV27; D unresolved. V lost 8 bases to trimming and J lost 4 bases, with 9 bases between them. This CDR3 has 12 residues. Per germline, CDR1 MNHEY and CDR2 SMNVEV (reference sequence). The CDR3 reads CASGPRGNTIYF. The DNA of the CDR3 is TGTGCCAGCGGGCCTCGGGGAAACACCATATATTTT.

In DNA form, the CDR3 reads TGCAGCGCCCAGGACAGGGCTTCATACTATGGCTACACCTTC. Encoded protein: CSAQDRASYYGYTF. The genes are TRBV29-1 and TRBJ1-2; TRBD1 aligns across 8 bases. CDR1 and CDR2 (germline): SQVTM, ANQGSEA. V was clipped by 7 bases and J by 3 bases; unmatched bases: 10. The CDR3 totals 14 residues.

This chain connects TRBV6-6 to TRBJ1-1; D unclear. Germline assignment: CDR1 MNHNY and CDR2 SVGAGI (reference sequence). Trimming left V 2 bases short and J 0 bases short, with 10 bases between. The CDR3 loop spans 15 amino acids. DNA for the CDR3: TGTGCCAGCAGTTACGACTGGGCTTTGAACACTGAAGCTTTCTTT. It specifies CASSYDWALNTEAFF.

The chain has TRBV28 and TRBJ2-1, with D perhaps matching TRBD2 (5 bases). Germline lookup yields CDR1 MDHEN and CDR2 SYDVKM. This CDR3 region has 17 residues. V lost 4 bases and J 0 bases, leaving 16 bases between the germline ends. The CDR3 here is CASSSQRETSSYNEQFF. CDR3 bases: TGTGCCAGCAGTTCCCAGAGGGAGACGAGCTCCTACAATGAGCAGTTCTTC.

Regarding this clone: Other nucleotide sequences in the sample specify the same CDR3. V usage is TRBV19 and J usage is TRBJ1-5; D gene ambiguous. The V gene's germline CDR1 is LNHDA and CDR2 SQIVND (reference sequence). The V end lost 6 bases, the J end lost 7 bases, and 13 bases lay between the germline ends. CDR3 size: 13 residues. This CDR3 is CASSKGYRQPQHF. CDR3 coding DNA: TGTGCCAGTAGCAAGGGCTACCGGCAGCCCCAGCATTTT.

This sequence joins TRBV5-1 and TRBJ2-1, with D uncertain. The V gene lost 2 bases and the J gene lost 6 bases, with 6 bases spanning the gap. This CDR3 is 12 amino acids long. Per the germline V gene, CDR1 is SGHRS and CDR2 is YFSETQ. The DNA for the CDR3 is TGCGCCAGCAGCTTCGTTCCCAATGAGCAGTTCTTC. Translation: CASSFVPNEQFF. Supplemented by reference TRBV5-1 and TRBJ2-1, the full variable domain reads KAGVTQTPRYLIKTRGQQVTLSCSPISGHRSVSWYQQTPGQGLQFLFEYFSETQRNKGNFPGRFSGRQFSNSRSEMNVSTLELGDSALYLCASSFVPNEQFFGPGTRLTVL.

Comment on this clone: Within the sample, other DNA sequences also encode this same CDR3. The chain combines TRBV5-1 with TRBJ1-2; D gene ambiguous. V was cut by 4 bases and J by 0 bases, with 10 bases left in between. The CDR3 runs to 14 residues. The germline gives CDR1 SGHRS, CDR2 YFSETQ. The CDR3 sequence: CASSPPAANYGYTF. The CDR3 bases are TGCGCCAGCAGCCCCCCGGCCGCTAACTATGGCTACACCTTC.

This rearrangement joins TRBV28 to TRBJ2-7; 8 bases are a match to TRBD2. The CDR3 sequence is 12 residues long. Losses at the gene ends were 6 bases for V and 10 bases for J; bases not matched to a gene: 8. CDR1 is MDHEN and CDR2 is SYDVKM in the germline V gene. The CDR3 region is CASSLPSGSQYF. The CDR3 DNA is TGTGCCAGCAGCCTACCGAGCGGGAGCCAGTACTTC.

The J gene is TRBJ2-1, the V gene TRBV5-6; a possible D gene is TRBD2 (6 bases). V was clipped by 2 bases and J by 8 bases, with 17 bases between them. The CDR3 runs to 15 residues. The germline CDR1 and CDR2 sequences are SGHDT and YYEEEE. CDR3 nucleotide sequence: TGTGCCAGCAGCTTCGGTCCGGGAGTTAGCGATGAGCAGTTCTTC. This codes for CASSFGPGVSDEQFF. Using reference TRBV5-6 and TRBJ2-1 for the parts outside the CDR3, the full variable domain is DAGVTQSPTHLIKTRGQQVTLRCSPKSGHDTVSWYQQALGQGPQFIFQYYEEEERQRGNFPDRFSGHQFPNYSSELNVNALLLGDSALYLCASSFGPGVSDEQFFGPGTRLTVL.

The V call is TRBV7-3, the J call TRBJ2-1; 7 nucleotides agree with TRBD2. CDR1 and CDR2 from the germline V gene are SGHTA and FQGTGA. This CDR3 spans 15 amino acids. The junction had 5 bases not matched to a gene; V was cut back by 2 bases and J by 4 bases. CDR3 sequence: CASSLLAAGYNEQFF. CDR3 DNA sequence: TGTGCCAGCAGCTTACTAGCGGCGGGTTACAATGAGCAGTTCTTC.

The chain combines TRBV9 with TRBJ2-3; tentatively, D is TRBD2 (6 bases). The germline CDR1 and CDR2 sequences are SGDLS and YYNGEE. Trimming left V 7 bases short and J 4 bases short, with 13 bases between. The CDR3 totals 13 residues. Written as DNA, the CDR3 is TGTGCCAGCGGAGGGGATGTTTCAGATACGCAGTATTTT. Its translation is CASGGDVSDTQYF.

V is TRBV12-2 and J is TRBJ1-4. TRBV12-2 is noted as a pseudogene. This CDR3 spans 16 amino acids. CDR3 in amino acids: CASRLSKAATNEKLFF. In DNA form, the CDR3 reads TGTGCAAGTCGCTTATCGAAGGCCGCAACTAATGAAAAACTGTTTTTT.

This chain connects TRBV2 to TRBJ2-2; 8 positions match TRBD1. The CDR3 loop spans 15 amino acids. Germline V CDR1 and CDR2: SNHLY, FYNNEI. V trimming: 6 bases; J trimming: 1 base; junction bases outside the gene matches: 4. The chain's CDR3 is CASRPDRGNTGELFF. The CDR3 DNA is TGTGCCAGCAGGCCCGACAGGGGGAACACCGGGGAGCTGTTTTTT.

This clone was observed a single time. The V and J genes are TRBV10-1 and TRBJ2-3; 7 nucleotides align to TRBD1. The CDR3 has 15 amino acids. The germline gives CDR1 WNHNN, CDR2 SYGVQD (reference sequence). V was pared by 2 bases and J by 4 bases, with 6 bases of the junction left unmatched. This CDR3 reads CASSEETGSPDTQYF. The CDR3 DNA follows: TGCGCCAGCAGTGAGGAGACAGGGTCCCCAGATACGCAGTATTTT.

This rearrangement joins TRBV15 to TRBJ1-1; the D is unclear. Germline lookup yields CDR1 LNHNV and CDR2 YYDKDF (reference sequence). CDR3 length: 15 residues. V lost 1 base and J 2 bases, leaving 11 bases between the germline ends. The CDR3 DNA sequence: TGTGCCACCAGCAGAGTCGCAGAGTTAAACACTGAAGCTTTCTTT. Protein: CATSRVAELNTEAFF. The whole variable domain, remainder taken from reference TRBV15 and TRBJ1-1, is DAMVIQNPRYQVTQFGKPVTLSCSQTLNHNVMYWYQQKSSQAPKLLFHYYDKDFNNEADTPDNFQSRRPNTSFCFLDIRSPGLGDTAMYLCATSRVAELNTEAFFGQGTRLTVV.

The chain couples TRBV5-6 to TRBJ1-3; D remains unclear. Germline V gene data show CDR1 as SGHDT and CDR2 as YYEEEE. This CDR3 has 13 residues. V lost 1 base, J lost 1 base, and 3 bases lay in between. As DNA, the CDR3 is TGTGCCAGCAGCTTGCTTTCTGGAAACACCATATATTTT. Translating it yields CASSLLSGNTIYF.

The chain combines TRBV7-9 with TRBJ2-1; D may be TRBD1 (5 bases). This CDR3 is built from 13 residues. V gave up 3 bases and J gave up 9 bases, with 12 bases separating them. The germline CDR1 and CDR2 sequences are SEHNR and FQNEAQ (reference sequence). CDR3 residues: CASSLGPLSEQFF. The DNA for the CDR3 is TGTGCCAGCAGCTTGGGGCCTTTAAGTGAGCAGTTCTTC.

The V call is TRBV4-1, the J call TRBJ2-5; no firm D call. Germline loops: CDR1 MGHRA, CDR2 YSYEKL. V was trimmed by 0 bases and J by 5 bases, leaving 13 bases between them. The CDR3 loop spans 15 amino acids. The CDR3 protein is CASSQDVKTRETQYF. In DNA form, the CDR3 reads TGCGCCAGCAGCCAAGATGTTAAGACACGGGAGACCCAGTACTTC.